Listed below are T cell receptor beta chains from one sample, sequenced in a study of blood T cell repertoires in COVID-19. Measured with immunoSEQ multiplex PCR; TCRdb has only the in-frame clones, and not every one. Of around 72,000 clones in the sample, around 88% were seen once. The sample comprised peripheral blood. Every receptor here comes from a woman in her 70s with acute or convalescent COVID-19. Each CDR3 is given with its conserved first and last residue. The D gene is left open where the match is weak. Rows give clone size only sometimes, using once, few, many, or a class for an expanded clone.

TRBV14,TRBD1,TRBJ1-5,NA,TGTGCCAGCAGCCTTGGGGGGACAGGGGTTGAAGCCCAGCATTTT,CASSLGGTGVEAQHF
TRBV5-6,NA,TRBJ2-7,NA,TGTGCCAGCAGCTTGGATCCCGGTTCCTACGAGCAGTACTTC,CASSLDPGSYEQYF
TRBV27,TRBD1,TRBJ1-1,NA,TGTGCCAGCAGTTTAAGGGGGCTCGGCACTGAAGCTTTCTTT,CASSLRGLGTEAFF
TRBV7-6,NA,TRBJ1-1,NA,TGTGCCAGCAGCTTCAGAAATATAATGAACACTGAAGCTTTCTTT,CASSFRNIMNTEAFF
TRBV7-2,NA,TRBJ2-2,NA,TGTGCCAGCAGCTTTCGTTCCAGGCCAGCTTCGAACACCGGGGAGCTGTTTTTT,CASSFRSRPASNTGELFF
TRBV12-5,NA,TRBJ1-3,NA,TGTGCTAGTGGTTTGATAGGGGTCAGCTCTGGAAACACCATATATTTT,CASGLIGVSSGNTIYF
TRBV6-6,TRBD1,TRBJ1-1,NA,TGTGCCAGCAACCGACAGGGGGAAACTGAAGCTTTCTTT,CASNRQGETEAFF
TRBV28,NA,TRBJ1-2,NA,TGTGCCAGCAGCATGGCCAAGTATGGCTACACCTTC,CASSMAKYGYTF
TRBV5-5,NA,TRBJ1-2,NA,TGTGCCAGCAGCTTGTATTACCGGAGTCGGGAGGATGGCTACACCTTC,CASSLYYRSREDGYTF
TRBV29-1,NA,TRBJ2-1,NA,TGCAGCGGCACGAGAGGGTCCAATGAGCAGTTCTTC,CSGTRGSNEQFF
TRBV28,TRBD1,TRBJ1-2,NA,TGTGCCAGTTACAGGGGCACCTATGGCTACACCTTC,CASYRGTYGYTF
TRBV9,NA,TRBJ2-3,NA,TGTGCCAGCAGCGCGGAGGGACTTAACACAGATACGCAGTATTTT,CASSAEGLNTDTQYF
TRBV5-1,TRBD1,TRBJ1-2,NA,TGCGCCAGCAGGAAAGACGGAGGAACAGGGGGCCAGGGCTACACCTTC,CASRKDGGTGGQGYTF
TRBV5-5,NA,TRBJ2-7,NA,TGTGCCAGCAGCCCGGCGTCCGGGACATGGTACGAGCAGTACTTC,CASSPASGTWYEQYF
TRBV11-2,NA,TRBJ2-4,NA,TGTGCCAGCAGCTTGCTTTCGGGAAACGCGGCCAAAAACATTCAGTACTTC,CASSLLSGNAAKNIQYF
TRBV28,NA,TRBJ1-5,NA,TGTGCCAGCAGTTTATCCGGGACTCAGGGTAGCAATCAGCCCCAGCATTTT,CASSLSGTQGSNQPQHF
TRBV4-3,TRBD1,TRBJ2-6,NA,TGCGCCAGCAGCCAAGACTTAGGGGGCGCTGGGGCCAACGTCCTGACTTTC,CASSQDLGGAGANVLTF
TRBV7-9,NA,TRBJ1-2,NA,TGTGCCAGCAGCTCGACAGTTCGAAGGGGGTCTAACTATGGCTACACCTTC,CASSSTVRRGSNYGYTF
TRBV7-8,TRBD1,TRBJ1-4,once,TGTGCCAGCACCCCCCGGACAGGGAGGGAGGAAAAACTGTTTTTT,CASTPRTGREEKLFF
TRBV28,NA,TRBJ1-2,NA,TGTGCCAGCAGTTTCGGGCAGGGGCTCCTGTCTGGCTACACCTTC,CASSFGQGLLSGYTF
TRBV3-1/TRBV3-2,TRBD1,TRBJ1-2,NA,TGTGCCAGCAGCCCGGACAGGGTAACTGATGGCTACACCTTC,CASSPDRVTDGYTF
TRBV9,NA,TRBJ1-1,NA,TGTGCCAGCAGCGTACAGGTCGCGCGAGTGCCCACTGAAGCTTTCTTT,CASSVQVARVPTEAFF
TRBV30,NA,TRBJ2-5,NA,TGTGCCTGGGAGGGGGGGGAGACCCAGTACTTC,CAWEGGETQYF
TRBV20-1,NA,TRBJ1-2,NA,TGCAGTGCTCCAGGGAACTATGGCTACACCTTC,CSAPGNYGYTF
TRBV24-1,NA,TRBJ2-5,NA,TGTGCCACCAGTGATTCAGTTCCGGACAGAGCACAAGAGACCCAGTACTTC,CATSDSVPDRAQETQYF
TRBV7-9,NA,TRBJ1-2,NA,TGTGCCAGCAGCCGACAAGCGGACTATGGCTACACCTTC,CASSRQADYGYTF
TRBV19,TRBD2,TRBJ2-2,NA,TGTGCCAGTAGTATCATTAGCGGGAGGACCGGGGAGCTGTTTTTT,CASSIISGRTGELFF
TRBV5-1,NA,TRBJ2-5,NA,TGCGCCAGCAGCTTGGCCTCAGTTCGTGAGACCCAGTACTTC,CASSLASVRETQYF
TRBV29-1,NA,TRBJ1-4,once,TGCAGCGTTGATAGGGGGACATTAGGAGCTCAAAAACTGTTTTTT,CSVDRGTLGAQKLFF
TRBV6-5,NA,TRBJ1-3,once,TGTGCCAGCCTAAGGGGGATCTCTGGAAACACCATATATTTT,CASLRGISGNTIYF
TRBV19,TRBD1,TRBJ1-1,NA,TGTGCCAGTAACCCTGGGACAGCGAACACTGAAGCTTTCTTT,CASNPGTANTEAFF
TRBV5-1,NA,TRBJ1-2,NA,TGCGCCAGCAGCTTGACCGAAGCGCTTGTTGGCTATGGCTACACCTTC,CASSLTEALVGYGYTF
TRBV19,TRBD1,TRBJ1-5,NA,TGTGCCAGTAGTAAAGCAGGGACAGGAGACAATCAGCCCCAGCATTTT,CASSKAGTGDNQPQHF
TRBV6-2/TRBV6-3,NA,TRBJ1-1,NA,TGTGCCAGCAGTTACAAGCAGGGGATGAACACTGAAGCTTTCTTT,CASSYKQGMNTEAFF
TRBV29-1,TRBD1,TRBJ1-2,NA,TGCAGCGTAGTCGGACAGGGGGCTGGCTATGGCTACACCTTC,CSVVGQGAGYGYTF
TRBV24-1,TRBD2,TRBJ2-2,NA,TGTGCCACCGACGGGGGGGCCAACACCGGGGAGCTGTTTTTT,CATDGGANTGELFF
TRBV5-1,NA,TRBJ2-1,NA,TGCGCCAGCAGCTTGGAGGTGAGGGGGAAAGTCGATGAGCAGTTCTTC,CASSLEVRGKVDEQFF
TRBV24-1,TRBD1,TRBJ1-2,NA,TGTGCCACCGGGACAGGGGCCCTTGGGACTTATGGCTACACCTTC,CATGTGALGTYGYTF
TRBV5-1,TRBD1,TRBJ2-7,NA,TGCGCCAGCAGCCCAGAAGGACAGGTGGGTTACGAGCAGTACTTC,CASSPEGQVGYEQYF
TRBV7-9,TRBD1,TRBJ1-3,NA,TGTGCCAGCGCCTCCCGCAACCGGGACAGGGAGTCCGGAAACACCATATATTTT,CASASRNRDRESGNTIYF
TRBV9,NA,TRBJ1-4,NA,TGTGCCAGCAGCGTAGCTGAACCGGGGGGAAAACTGTTTTTT,CASSVAEPGGKLFF
TRBV19,NA,TRBJ1-2,few,TGTGCCAGTAGTTACGGCTATGGCTACACCTTC,CASSYGYGYTF
TRBV5-1,NA,TRBJ1-5,NA,TGCGCCAGCAGCGTGGGGCCTGAATATAGCAATCAGCCCCAGCATTTT,CASSVGPEYSNQPQHF
TRBV9,TRBD2,TRBJ2-1,NA,TGTGCCAGCAGCGTAGCCCCGGGGACTAGCGGAAATGAGCAGTTCTTC,CASSVAPGTSGNEQFF
TRBV5-1,NA,TRBJ2-7,NA,TGCGCCAGCAGCCCAAGAGGCAGGGGCAACACCTACGAGCAGTACTTC,CASSPRGRGNTYEQYF
TRBV11-2,TRBD1,TRBJ1-2,NA,TGTGCCAGCAGCCCGGGACAGTTCTATGGCTACACCTTC,CASSPGQFYGYTF
TRBV25-1,NA,TRBJ2-5,NA,TGTGCCAGCAGTTCCCCGGCGGTCCCTGTGCAGACCCAGTACTTC,CASSSPAVPVQTQYF